This T cell receptor beta chain was recorded in a study of long-term antiretroviral therapy in people with HIV. V trimming: 5 bases; J trimming: 5 bases; junction bases outside the gene matches: 9. Germline lookup yields CDR1 MGHRA and CDR2 YSYEKL. The CDR3 spans 15 residues. The assay, immunoSEQ v3.0, was run at survey level. Measured with immunoSEQ multiplex PCR; TCRdb has only the in-frame clones, and not every one. Among 11,000 to 15,000 clones listed, around 84% were seen once. This clonotype was obtained from a man aged 30-40 years with HIV. The rearrangement uses TRBV4-1 and TRBJ1-2, with TRBD1 matching over 9 bases. The sequencing here drew on unsorted PBMCs, taken 0.4 years after starting antiretroviral therapy. CDR3 in amino acids: CASSGGGTGSYGYTF. The CDR3 region has the DNA TGCGCCAGCAGCGGGGGAGGGACAGGGAGTTATGGCTACACCTTC.